The rows below give T cell receptor beta chains drawn from one sample of a study of CD8+ T cells in alopecia areata. Repertoires were generated with immunoSEQ multiplex PCR, while TCRdb's copy carries only in-frame clones and drops some. The profile shows 90,000 to 130,000 clones, 58% of them singletons. Specimen: NKG2D-low CD8+ T cells sorted from blood. These receptors originate from a human donor with alopecia areata. Each CDR3 is given with its conserved first and last residue. D genes are given only for firm matches. Only some rows state a clone size, as once, few, many or a class for expanded clones.

TRBJ1-1	-	-	TRBV7-8	CASSLGVSNTEAFF	TGTGCCAGCAGCTTAGGGGTCTCGAACACTGAAGCTTTCTTT
TRBJ2-7	TRBD2	-	TRBV4-1	CASSQEDPGTTYEQYF	TGCGCCAGCAGCCAAGAGGATCCCGGGACTACCTACGAGCAGTACTTC
TRBJ2-2	-	-	TRBV6-5	CASSWNTGELFF	TGTGCCAGCAGTTGGAACACCGGGGAGCTGTTTTTT
TRBJ1-5	-	-	TRBV27	CASSLVGTSNQPQHF	TGTGCCAGCAGTTTGGTAGGGACGAGCAATCAGCCCCAGCATTTT
TRBJ2-3	-	few	TRBV7-2	CASSSLRADTQYF	TGTGCCAGCAGCTCACTCCGGGCAGATACGCAGTATTTT
TRBJ2-7	-	-	TRBV10-3	CAISESARIYEQYF	TGTGCCATCAGTGAGTCAGCCAGGATCTACGAGCAGTACTTC
TRBJ2-7	TRBD1	-	TRBV30	CAWTPGQGLHEQYF	TGTGCCTGGACGCCGGGACAGGGTTTACACGAGCAGTACTTC
TRBJ2-1	-	once	TRBV5-1	CASNLAAQDPVNEQFF	TGCGCCAGCAACTTGGCCGCACAGGACCCCGTCAATGAGCAGTTCTTC
TRBJ2-1	-	-	TRBV27	CASSLSVLDEQFF	TGTGCCAGCAGTTTATCAGTCTTAGATGAGCAGTTCTTC
TRBJ2-2	-	-	TRBV5-1	CASSLYKGPPNTGELFF	TGCGCCAGCAGCTTGTATAAGGGGCCCCCTAACACCGGGGAGCTGTTTTTT
TRBJ2-7	-	-	TRBV2	CASTLYSYEQYF	TGTGCCAGCACGCTGTACTCCTACGAGCAGTACTTC
TRBJ2-1	-	-	TRBV11-2	CASSLVQEQFF	TGTGCCAGCAGCTTAGTCCAAGAGCAGTTCTTC
TRBJ2-5	-	-	TRBV2	CASSDKLGTQETQYF	TGTGCCAGCAGTGATAAGCTGGGGACTCAAGAGACCCAGTACTTC
TRBJ2-1	-	few	TRBV29-1	CSVGPGRFF	TGCAGCGTTGGGCCAGGGAGGTTCTTC
TRBJ2-2	TRBD2	few	TRBV29-1	CSVEETSGSTGELFF	TGCAGCGTTGAGGAGACTAGCGGGAGCACCGGGGAGCTGTTTTTT
TRBJ2-2	TRBD2	few	TRBV19	CASTGLDNTGELFF	TGTGCCAGTACGGGACTAGATAACACCGGGGAGCTGTTTTTT
TRBJ2-1	-	-	TRBV10-2	CASSAMQGRYEQFF	TGCGCCAGCAGTGCCATGCAGGGACGGTATGAGCAGTTCTTC
TRBJ2-1	TRBD2	few	TRBV19	CASSMGTSYNEQFF	TGTGCCAGTAGTATGGGGACTAGCTACAATGAGCAGTTCTTC
TRBJ1-1	-	-	TRBV6-8	CASRQQGTDTEAFF	TGTGCCAGCAGGCAACAGGGAACGGACACTGAAGCTTTCTTT
TRBJ2-3	TRBD2	once	TRBV15	CATSRTTSGRAIDTQYF	TGTGCCACCAGCAGAACAACTAGCGGGAGGGCCATAGATACGCAGTATTTT
TRBJ2-1	-	few	TRBV7-9	CASSLVARGTEQFF	TGTGCCAGCAGCTTAGTCGCTAGAGGTACGGAGCAGTTCTTC
TRBJ1-5	-	-	TRBV19	CASRMGHLSNQPQHF	TGTGCCAGTAGAATGGGACACCTTAGCAATCAGCCCCAGCATTTT
TRBJ2-6	TRBD1	-	TRBV5-6	CASSFSQGANPGANVLTF	TGTGCCAGCAGCTTCTCACAGGGGGCGAATCCTGGGGCCAACGTCCTGACTTTC
TRBJ2-3	-	-	TRBV19	CASSISDTQYF	TGTGCCAGTAGTATATCGGATACGCAGTATTTT
TRBJ2-7	TRBD2	-	TRBV29-1	CSVEGTSEKYEQYF	TGCAGCGTTGAAGGGACTAGCGAAAAATACGAGCAGTACTTC
TRBJ1-1	-	-	TRBV7-9	CASLWGSDTEAFF	TGTGCCAGCTTGTGGGGTTCCGACACTGAAGCTTTCTTT
TRBJ1-2	-	-	TRBV6-5	CASSLNPSWGDGYTF	TGTGCCAGCAGCCTTAACCCCTCATGGGGGGATGGCTACACCTTC
TRBJ2-1	-	-	TRBV29-1	CSVELLDSPATYNEQFF	TGCAGCGTTGAACTTCTCGACTCCCCAGCAACCTACAATGAGCAGTTCTTC
TRBJ1-2	-	-	TRBV10-3	CAISLDSYGYTF	TGTGCCATCAGCTTGGACAGCTATGGCTACACCTTC
TRBJ2-1	TRBD2	-	TRBV5-1	CASSPVGWAGGRGEQFF	TGCGCCAGCAGCCCTGTTGGTTGGGCGGGAGGGCGAGGTGAGCAGTTCTTC